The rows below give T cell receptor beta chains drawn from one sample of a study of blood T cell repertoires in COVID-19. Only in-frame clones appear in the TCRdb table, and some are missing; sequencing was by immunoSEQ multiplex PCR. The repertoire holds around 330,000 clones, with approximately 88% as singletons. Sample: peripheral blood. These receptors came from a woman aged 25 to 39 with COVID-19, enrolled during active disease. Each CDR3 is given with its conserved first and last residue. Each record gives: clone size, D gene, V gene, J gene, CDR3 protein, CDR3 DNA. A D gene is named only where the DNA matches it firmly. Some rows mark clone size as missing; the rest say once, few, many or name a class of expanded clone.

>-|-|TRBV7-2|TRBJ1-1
CASSLDPEGDTEAFF
TGTGCCAGCAGCTTAGACCCAGAGGGGGACACTGAAGCTTTCTTT
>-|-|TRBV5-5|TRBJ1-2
CASSWDWRYGYTF
TGTGCCAGCAGCTGGGACTGGAGGTATGGCTACACCTTC
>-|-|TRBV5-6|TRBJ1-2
CASSLSEDSAYGYTF
TGTGCCAGCAGCTTGTCGGAGGACTCCGCTTATGGCTACACCTTC
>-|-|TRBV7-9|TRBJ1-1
CASSPPLQGWTEAFF
TGTGCCAGCAGCCCGCCCCTCCAGGGATGGACTGAAGCTTTCTTT
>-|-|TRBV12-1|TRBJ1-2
CASSFRGQTFYGYTF
TGTGCCAGCAGCTTTCGAGGGCAAACATTCTATGGCTACACCTTC
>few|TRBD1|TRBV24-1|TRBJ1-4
CATSELDRGREKLFF
TGTGCCACCAGTGAACTGGACAGGGGGCGCGAAAAACTGTTTTTT
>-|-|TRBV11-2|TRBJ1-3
CASASAGTRRNTIYF
TGTGCCAGCGCCTCTGCCGGGACACGGAGGAACACCATATATTTT
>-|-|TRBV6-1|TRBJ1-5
CASSEVINQPQHF
TGTGCCAGCAGTGAAGTTATCAATCAGCCCCAGCATTTT
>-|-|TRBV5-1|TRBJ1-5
CASSLTGYSNQPQHF
TGCGCCAGCAGCTTGACAGGTTATAGCAATCAGCCCCAGCATTTT
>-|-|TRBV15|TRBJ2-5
CATSLQETQYF
TGTGCCACCAGCCTGCAAGAGACCCAGTACTTC
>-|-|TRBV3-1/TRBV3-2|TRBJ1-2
CASSPLQAAYGYTF
TGTGCCAGCAGCCCATTACAGGCCGCTTATGGCTACACCTTC
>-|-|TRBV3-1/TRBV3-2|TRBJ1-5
CASSRATGNQPQHF
TGTGCCAGCAGCCGAGCCACAGGAAATCAGCCCCAGCATTTT
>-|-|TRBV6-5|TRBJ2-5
CASRPGAPQETQYF
TGTGCCAGCAGACCAGGGGCCCCCCAAGAGACCCAGTACTTC
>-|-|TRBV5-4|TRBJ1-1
CASSKMLAGTEAFF
TGTGCCAGCAGCAAAATGTTGGCGGGCACTGAAGCTTTCTTT
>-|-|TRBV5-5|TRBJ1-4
CASSLVREPNEKLFF
TGTGCCAGCAGCTTGGTTCGGGAGCCTAATGAAAAACTGTTTTTT
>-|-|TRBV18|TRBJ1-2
CASSDQGIYGYTF
TGTGCCAGCTCAGATCAGGGGATCTATGGCTACACCTTC
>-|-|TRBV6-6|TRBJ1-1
CASSLLTGFQDTEAFF
TGTGCCAGCAGTTTATTGACAGGTTTTCAGGACACTGAAGCTTTCTTT
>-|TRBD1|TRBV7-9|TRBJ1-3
CASSSTYGTDGNTIYF
TGTGCCAGCAGCTCTACTTACGGGACAGACGGAAACACCATATATTTT
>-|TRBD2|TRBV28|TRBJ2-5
CASRERGGQETQYF
TGTGCCAGCAGGGAACGGGGGGGACAAGAGACCCAGTACTTC
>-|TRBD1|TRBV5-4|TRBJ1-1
CASTHPGTGETSEAFF
TGTGCCAGCACACATCCGGGGACAGGGGAGACGTCTGAAGCTTTCTTT
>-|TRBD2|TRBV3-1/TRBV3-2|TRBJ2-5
CASSQGVSGGAETQYF
TGTGCCAGCAGCCAAGGGGTTAGCGGGGGGGCGGAGACCCAGTACTTC
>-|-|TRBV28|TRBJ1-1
CASSWAGKESEAFF
TGTGCCAGCAGTTGGGCAGGGAAGGAATCTGAAGCTTTCTTT
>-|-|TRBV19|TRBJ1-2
CASSMVVRANYGYTF
TGTGCCAGTAGTATGGTCGTGAGAGCTAACTATGGCTACACCTTC
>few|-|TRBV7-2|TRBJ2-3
CASSFQATDTQYF
TGTGCCAGCAGCTTCCAGGCTACAGATACGCAGTATTTT
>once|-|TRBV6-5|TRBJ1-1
CASSYSGQEAFF
TGTGCCAGCAGTTACTCCGGACAGGAAGCTTTCTTT
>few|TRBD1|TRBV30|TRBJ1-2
CAKDRVSPYGYTF
TGTGCCAAGGACAGGGTATCTCCCTATGGCTACACCTTC
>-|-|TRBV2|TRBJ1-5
CASKLKGVIGTQPQHF
TGTGCCAGCAAACTTAAGGGGGTTATCGGGACTCAGCCCCAGCATTTT
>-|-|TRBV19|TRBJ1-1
CASSSLGAANTEAFF
TGTGCCAGTAGCTCGTTAGGGGCTGCGAACACTGAAGCTTTCTTT
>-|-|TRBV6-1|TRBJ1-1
CASSDPERAGLKAFF
TGTGCCAGCAGTGATCCAGAGAGGGCGGGTTTGAAAGCTTTCTTT
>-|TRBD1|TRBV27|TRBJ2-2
CASVGQRNTGELFF
TGTGCCAGCGTGGGACAGAGGAACACCGGGGAGCTGTTTTTT
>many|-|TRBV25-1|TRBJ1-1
CASSAGGSTEAFF
TGTGCCAGCAGTGCTGGGGGCAGCACTGAAGCTTTCTTT
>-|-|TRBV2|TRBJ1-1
CASSVRNTEAFF
TGTGCCAGCAGTGTTCGGAACACTGAAGCTTTCTTT
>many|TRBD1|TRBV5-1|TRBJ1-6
CASSFLGQGSSPLHF
TGCGCCAGCAGCTTCCTAGGACAGGGTAGTTCACCCCTCCACTTT
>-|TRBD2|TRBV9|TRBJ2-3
CASSGLAGDTQYF
TGTGCCAGCAGCGGGTTAGCGGGAGATACGCAGTATTTT
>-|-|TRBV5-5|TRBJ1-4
CASSFDRLGEKLFF
TGTGCCAGCAGCTTTGACAGGTTGGGTGAAAAACTGTTTTTT
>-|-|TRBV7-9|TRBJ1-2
CASSLARGLGGYTF
TGTGCCAGCAGCTTAGCCAGGGGCCTGGGCGGCTACACCTTC
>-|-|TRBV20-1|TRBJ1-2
CSARDDRSYTF
TGCAGTGCTAGAGATGACAGAAGCTACACCTTC
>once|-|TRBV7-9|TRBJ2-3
CASSLSAGPTDTQYF
TGTGCCAGCAGCTTATCGGCAGGGCCCACAGATACGCAGTATTTT
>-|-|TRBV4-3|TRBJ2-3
CASSQDRQRPLQYF
TGCGCCAGCAGCCAAGATCGACAGAGGCCCCTTCAGTATTTT
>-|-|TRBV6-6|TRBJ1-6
CASRVAGHNSPLHF
TGTGCCAGCAGGGTTGCGGGCCATAATTCACCCCTCCACTTT
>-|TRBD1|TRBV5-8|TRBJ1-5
CASSSGTDSNQPQHF
TGTGCCAGCAGCTCCGGGACAGATAGCAATCAGCCCCAGCATTTT
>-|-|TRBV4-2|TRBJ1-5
CASSGEGRQPQHF
TGTGCCAGCAGCGGGGAGGGGCGTCAGCCCCAGCATTTT